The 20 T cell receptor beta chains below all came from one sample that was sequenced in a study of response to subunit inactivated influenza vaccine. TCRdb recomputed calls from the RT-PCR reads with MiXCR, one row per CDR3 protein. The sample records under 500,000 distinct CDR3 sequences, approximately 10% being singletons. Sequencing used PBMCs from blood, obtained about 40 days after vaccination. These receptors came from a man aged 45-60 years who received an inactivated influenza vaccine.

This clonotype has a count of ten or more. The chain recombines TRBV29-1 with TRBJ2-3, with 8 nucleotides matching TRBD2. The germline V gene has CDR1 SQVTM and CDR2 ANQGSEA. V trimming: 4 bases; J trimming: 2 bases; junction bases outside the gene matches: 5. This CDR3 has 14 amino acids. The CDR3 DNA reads TGCAGCGTTGTGAGCGGGGGAATCACAGATACGCAGTATTTT. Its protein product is CSVVSGGITDTQYF.

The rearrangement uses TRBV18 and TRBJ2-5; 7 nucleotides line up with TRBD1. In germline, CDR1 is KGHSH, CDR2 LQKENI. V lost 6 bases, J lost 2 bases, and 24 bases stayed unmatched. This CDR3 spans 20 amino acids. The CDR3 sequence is CASSTTLGTGAYQTQETQYF. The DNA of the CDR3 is TGTGCCAGCTCCACCACTTTAGGCACAGGGGCCTACCAAACTCAAGAGACCCAGTACTTC.

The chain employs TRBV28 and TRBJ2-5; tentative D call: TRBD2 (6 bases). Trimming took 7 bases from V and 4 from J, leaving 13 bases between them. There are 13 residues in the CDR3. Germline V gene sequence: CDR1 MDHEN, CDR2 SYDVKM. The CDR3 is CASTKGGTETQYF. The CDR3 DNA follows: TGTGCCAGCACCAAAGGCGGGACAGAGACCCAGTACTTC.

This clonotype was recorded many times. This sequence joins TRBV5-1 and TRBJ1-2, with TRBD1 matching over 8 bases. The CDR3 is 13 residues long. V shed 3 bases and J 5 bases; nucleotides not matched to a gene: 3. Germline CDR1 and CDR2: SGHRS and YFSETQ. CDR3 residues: CASSSTGGYGYTF. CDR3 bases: TGCGCCAGCAGCTCTACAGGGGGTTATGGCTACACCTTC.

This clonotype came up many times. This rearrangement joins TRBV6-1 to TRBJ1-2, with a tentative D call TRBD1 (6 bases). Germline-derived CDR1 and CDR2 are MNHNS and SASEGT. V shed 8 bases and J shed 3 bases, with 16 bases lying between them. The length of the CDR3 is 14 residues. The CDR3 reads CASEGDALYYGYTF. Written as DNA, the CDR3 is TGTGCCAGCGAGGGGGACGCATTATACTATGGCTACACCTTC.

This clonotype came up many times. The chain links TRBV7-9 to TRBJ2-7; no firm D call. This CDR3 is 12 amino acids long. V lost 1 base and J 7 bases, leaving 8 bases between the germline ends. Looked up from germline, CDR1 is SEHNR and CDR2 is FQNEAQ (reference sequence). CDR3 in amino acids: CASSLVLEEQYF. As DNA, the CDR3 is TGTGCCAGCAGCTTAGTACTTGAGGAGCAGTACTTC. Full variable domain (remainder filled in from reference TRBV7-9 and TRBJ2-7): DTGVSQNPRHKITKRGQNVTFRCDPISEHNRLYWYRQTLGQGPEFLTYFQNEAQLEKSRLLSDRFSAERPKGSFSTLEIQRTEQGDSAMYLCASSLVLEEQYFGPGTRLTVT.

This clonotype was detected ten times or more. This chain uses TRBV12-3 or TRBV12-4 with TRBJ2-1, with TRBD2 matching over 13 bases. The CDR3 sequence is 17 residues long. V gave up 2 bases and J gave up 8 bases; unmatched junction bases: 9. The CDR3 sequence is CASSLPPGLAGSHEQFF. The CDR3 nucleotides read TGTGCCAGCAGTTTACCCCCGGGACTAGCGGGAAGCCATGAGCAGTTCTTC.

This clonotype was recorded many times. Written as DNA, the CDR3 is TGCAGTGGAGTAGGTACAGGAACCTCCTACGAGCAGTACTTC. It specifies CSGVGTGTSYEQYF. The rearrangement links TRBV20-1 to TRBJ2-7; maybe TRBD1 (5 bases). CDR1 and CDR2 from the germline V gene are DFQATT and SNEGSKA (reference sequence). CDR3 length: 14 residues. Trimming shortened V by 7 bases and J by 0 bases, and 16 bases separated the two germline ends.

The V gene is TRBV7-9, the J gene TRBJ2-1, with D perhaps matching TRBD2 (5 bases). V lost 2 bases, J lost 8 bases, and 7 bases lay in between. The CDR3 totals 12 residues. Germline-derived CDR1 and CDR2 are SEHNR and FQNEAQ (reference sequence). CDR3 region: CASSLLAYEQFF. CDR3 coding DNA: TGTGCCAGCAGCTTACTAGCTTATGAGCAGTTCTTC.

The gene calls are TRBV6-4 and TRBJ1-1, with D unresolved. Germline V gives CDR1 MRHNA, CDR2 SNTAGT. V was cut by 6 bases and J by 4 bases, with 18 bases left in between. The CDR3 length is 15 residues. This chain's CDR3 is CASSDLPGWGTEAFF. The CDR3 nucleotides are TGTGCCAGCAGCGACCTCCCCGGGTGGGGCACTGAAGCTTTCTTT.

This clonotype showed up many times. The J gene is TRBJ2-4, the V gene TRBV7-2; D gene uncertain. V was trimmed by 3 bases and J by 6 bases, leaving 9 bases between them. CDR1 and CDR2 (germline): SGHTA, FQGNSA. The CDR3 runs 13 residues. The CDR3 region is CASSFLGGNIQYF. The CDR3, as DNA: TGTGCCAGCAGCTTCCTGGGTGGAAACATTCAGTACTTC.

Here the CDR3 DNA reads TGTGCCAGCTCACGGGACAGGGGGAGCTCTGGGGCCAACGTCCTGACTTTC. Protein sequence: CASSRDRGSSGANVLTF. The chain uses TRBV18 and TRBJ2-6, with TRBD1 matching over 11 bases. Germline V gives CDR1 KGHSH, CDR2 LQKENI. V gave up 4 bases and J gave up 0 bases; unmatched junction bases: 2. The CDR3 consists of 17 residues.

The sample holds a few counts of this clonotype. Here the CDR3 reads CASSRRTNTGELFF. CDR3 coding DNA: TGCGCCAGCAGCCGACGGACGAACACCGGGGAGCTGTTTTTT. The chain uses TRBV5-1 and TRBJ2-2; D is ambiguous. Trimming shortened V by 4 bases and J by 0 bases, and 7 bases separated the two germline ends. The germline V gene encodes CDR1 SGHRS and CDR2 YFSETQ. The length of the CDR3 is 14 residues.

Written as DNA, the CDR3 is TGTGCCAGCAGCCCCCACGCCTCCGGGGCCGAGCAGTACTTC. Protein product: CASSPHASGAEQYF. The chain uses TRBV7-6 and TRBJ2-7; the D gene could be TRBD1 or TRBD2 (5 bases each). Trimming stripped 5 bases from V and 6 bases from J, with 17 bases between. Per germline, CDR1 SGHVS and CDR2 FNYEAQ. The CDR3 sequence is 14 residues long.

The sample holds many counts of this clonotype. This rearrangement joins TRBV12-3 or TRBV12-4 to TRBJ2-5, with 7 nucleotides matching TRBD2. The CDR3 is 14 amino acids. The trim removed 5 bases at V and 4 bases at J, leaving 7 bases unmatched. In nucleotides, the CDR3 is TGTGCCAGCAGTCCAGGACTAGAGAGAGAGACCCAGTACTTC. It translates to CASSPGLERETQYF.

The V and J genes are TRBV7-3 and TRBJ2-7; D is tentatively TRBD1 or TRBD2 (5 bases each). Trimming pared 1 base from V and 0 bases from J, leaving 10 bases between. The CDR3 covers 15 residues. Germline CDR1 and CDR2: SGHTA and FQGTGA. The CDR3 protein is CASSLSPGSSYEQYF. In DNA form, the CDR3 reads TGTGCCAGCAGCTTAAGTCCAGGGAGCTCCTACGAGCAGTACTTC.

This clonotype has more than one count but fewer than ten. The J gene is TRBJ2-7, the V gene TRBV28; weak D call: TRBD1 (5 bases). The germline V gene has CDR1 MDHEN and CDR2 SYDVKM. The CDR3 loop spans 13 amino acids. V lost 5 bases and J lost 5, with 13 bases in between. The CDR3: CASSIPQENEQYF. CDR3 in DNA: TGTGCCAGCAGTATACCACAGGAGAACGAGCAGTACTTC.

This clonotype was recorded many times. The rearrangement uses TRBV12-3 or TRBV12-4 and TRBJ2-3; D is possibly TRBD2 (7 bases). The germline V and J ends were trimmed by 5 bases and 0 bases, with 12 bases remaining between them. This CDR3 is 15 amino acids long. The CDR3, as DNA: TGTGCCAGCAGTGACGGGGGGCGTAGCACAGATACGCAGTATTTT. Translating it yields CASSDGGRSTDTQYF.

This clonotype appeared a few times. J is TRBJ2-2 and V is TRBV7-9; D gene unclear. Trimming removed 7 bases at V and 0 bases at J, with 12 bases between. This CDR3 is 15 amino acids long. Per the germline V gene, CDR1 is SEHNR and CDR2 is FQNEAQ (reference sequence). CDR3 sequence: CASTNRVTNTGELFF. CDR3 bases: TGTGCCAGCACCAATCGGGTCACGAACACCGGGGAGCTGTTTTTT.

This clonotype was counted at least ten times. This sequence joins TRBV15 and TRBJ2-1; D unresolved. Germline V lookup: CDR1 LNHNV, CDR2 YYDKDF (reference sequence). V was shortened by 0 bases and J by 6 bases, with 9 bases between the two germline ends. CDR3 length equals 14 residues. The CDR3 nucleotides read TGTGCCACCAGCAGAGATACCCACTCCAATGAGCAGTTCTTC. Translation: CATSRDTHSNEQFF.